This TCR beta chain comes out of a study of control samples from healthy donors and cancer patients. Germline CDR1 is LGHDT and CDR2 is YNNKEL (reference sequence). CDR3 length: 14 residues. Trimming removed 2 bases at V and 4 bases at J, with 9 bases between. Libraries were prepared by immunoSEQ multiplex PCR; TCRdb keeps only in-frame clonotypes and omits some of them. The sample consists of 110,000 or so clones, approximately 87% of them appearing once. Source material: blood. This clonotype was sampled from a man aged 25 to 40 in good health. This chain joins TRBV3-1 (or the pseudogene TRBV3-2) and TRBJ2-1; D is unclear. The CDR3 loop is CASSQSHDYNEQFF. CDR3 coding DNA: TGTGCCAGCAGCCAAAGCCATGATTACAATGAGCAGTTCTTC.